One sample yielded the 15 T cell receptor beta chains listed below, sequenced in a study of T cell clonotyping in hematopoietic cell transplantation. The data were produced by immunoSEQ multiplex PCR, yet TCRdb's version contains in-frame clones alone and is incomplete. The data contain 35,000 to 45,000 clones, around 95% of them singletons. Sequences were obtained from peripheral blood mononuclear cells. The receptors come from a woman aged 45-65 years in good health. Some clones in this sample may be carry-over from other donors' samples.

The chain links TRBV7-2 to TRBJ1-1; the D gene is possibly TRBD1 (5 bases). CDR1 and CDR2 from the germline V gene are SGHTA and FQGNSA. This CDR3 is 12 amino acids long. The ends were cut back, 0 bases at V and 13 bases at J, with 12 bases in the middle. CDR3 amino acids: CASSLAYGAGFF. CDR3 bases: TGTGCCAGCAGCTTAGCGTACGGGGCTGGTTTCTTT.

V and J are TRBV20-1 and TRBJ2-7, with TRBD1 as a possible D gene (5 bases). This CDR3 is built from 10 residues. V gave up 5 bases and J gave up 4 bases, with 6 bases separating them. Germline V gene lookup returns CDR1 DFQATT and CDR2 SNEGSKA (reference sequence). The CDR3 coding sequence is TGCAGTGCTTCAGGGTACGAGCAGTACTTC. Protein sequence: CSASGYEQYF.

The chain has TRBV2 and TRBJ1-4; 10 bases map to TRBD1. Unmatched junction bases numbered 6, after V lost 8 bases and J lost 6 bases. The CDR3 spans 14 residues. Germline assignment: CDR1 SNHLY and CDR2 FYNNEI. The CDR3 protein is CASQEGQGYEKLFF. The CDR3, as DNA: TGTGCCAGCCAAGAGGGACAGGGGTATGAAAAACTGTTTTTT.

The genes are TRBV11-2 and TRBJ1-1, with 8 nucleotides matching TRBD1. After removal of 5 bases from V and 3 bases from J, the junction contained 8 bases not matched to a gene. The CDR3 loop spans 15 amino acids. CDR1 is SGHAT, CDR2 FQNNGV, per germline. The DNA of the CDR3 is TGTGCCAGCAGCAGCCGGGACAGGAGGGACACTGAAGCTTTCTTT. It translates to CASSSRDRRDTEAFF.

The chain joins TRBV6-5 to TRBJ2-5; no firm D call. Per the germline V gene, CDR1 is MNHEY and CDR2 is SVGAGI. V was shortened by 7 bases and J by 1 base, with 4 bases between the two germline ends. CDR3 length: 11 residues. Here the CDR3 reads CASTGQETQYF. CDR3 DNA sequence: TGTGCCAGCACCGGCCAAGAGACCCAGTACTTC.

V gene TRBV7-6 combines with J gene TRBJ2-2, with 9 bases aligning to TRBD2. The CDR3 extends over 17 amino acids. J was trimmed by 6 bases and V by 0 bases; bases with no gene match: 8. Germline CDR1 SGHVS, CDR2 FNYEAQ. Here the CDR3 reads CASSLAIGGGASGELFF. Here the CDR3 DNA reads TGTGCCAGCAGCTTAGCGATCGGCGGGGGGGCCTCCGGGGAGCTGTTTTTT.

This chain links TRBV28 with TRBJ1-1; D remains unclear. The CDR3 runs 10 residues. Trimming took 8 bases from V and 1 from J, leaving 2 bases between them. Germline V gene data show CDR1 as MDHEN and CDR2 as SYDVKM. The CDR3 bases are TGTGCCAGCGGGAACACTGAAGCTTTCTTT. It codes for CASGNTEAFF.

This chain uses TRBV28 with TRBJ1-5, with D unclear. Germline CDR1 MDHEN, CDR2 SYDVKM. The CDR3 covers 17 residues. Trimming stripped 6 bases from V and 0 bases from J, with 18 bases between. The CDR3 protein is CASRPPRPPFSNQPQHF. The CDR3, as DNA: TGTGCCAGCAGACCCCCCCGGCCTCCGTTTAGCAATCAGCCCCAGCATTTT.

This chain uses TRBV28 with TRBJ2-1; TRBD2 agrees at 7 bases. CDR3 length: 16 residues. Germline V gives CDR1 MDHEN, CDR2 SYDVKM. Trimming took 4 bases from V and 0 from J; bases not matched to a gene: 6. The DNA for the CDR3 is TGTGCCAGCAGTTGCCCCCCGGGGGGCTCCTACAATGAGCAGTTCTTC. This gives the protein CASSCPPGGSYNEQFF.

The chain links TRBV19 to TRBJ1-6, with D maybe TRBD1 (6 bases). Germline CDR1 LNHDA, CDR2 SQIVND (reference sequence). V lost 3 bases and J 8 bases, leaving 14 bases between the germline ends. The CDR3 sequence is 15 residues long. CDR3 protein: CASSMGRDTYSPLHF. CDR3 DNA: TGTGCCAGTAGTATGGGCCGGGACACCTATTCACCCCTCCACTTT.

V is TRBV9 and J is TRBJ1-6; tentative D call: TRBD1 (6 bases). Trimming shortened V by 0 bases and J by 6 bases, and 10 bases separated the two germline ends. This CDR3 is built from 15 residues. Germline loops: CDR1 SGDLS, CDR2 YYNGEE. CDR3: CASSVARGSNSPLHF. As DNA, the CDR3 is TGTGCCAGCAGCGTAGCCAGGGGATCTAATTCACCCCTCCACTTT.

V usage is TRBV5-4 and J usage is TRBJ1-5; no clear D gene. The germline V gene encodes CDR1 SGHNT and CDR2 YYREEE (reference sequence). This CDR3 is built from 16 residues. Trimming removed 2 bases at V and 1 base at J, with 13 bases between. CDR3 sequence reads: CASSFGGNVSNQPQHF. The CDR3 nucleotides are TGTGCCAGCAGCTTCGGAGGTAATGTGAGCAATCAGCCCCAGCATTTT. Using reference TRBV5-4 and TRBJ1-5 for the parts outside the CDR3, the full variable domain is ETGVTQSPTHLIKTRGQQVTLRCSSQSGHNTVSWYQQALGQGPQFIFQYYREEENGRGNFPPRFSGLQFPNYSSELNVNALELDDSALYLCASSFGGNVSNQPQHFGDGTRLSIL.

The V call is TRBV2, the J call TRBJ1-5; 9 bases map to TRBD1. CDR1 is SNHLY, CDR2 FYNNEI, per germline. V shed 5 bases and J 5 bases; nucleotides not matched to a gene: 4. The length of the CDR3 is 14 residues. In nucleotides, the CDR3 is TGTGCCAGCAGTAGGGACAGGGATTATCAGCCCCAGCATTTT. Residues: CASSRDRDYQPQHF.

The chain uses TRBV10-3 and TRBJ1-6; no definite D call. Germline CDR1 and CDR2: ENHRY and SYGVKD. Trimming left V 6 bases short and J 4 bases short, with 10 bases between. There are 14 residues in the CDR3. CDR3 loop: CAIRQELYNSPLHF. The DNA for the CDR3 is TGTGCCATCAGACAAGAACTTTATAATTCACCCCTCCACTTT.

J is TRBJ1-2 and V is TRBV6-5; no clear D gene. Deletions cut 2 bases from V and 12 bases from J, with 16 bases between. Per the germline V gene, CDR1 is MNHEY and CDR2 is SVGAGI. The CDR3 is 13 amino acids. The CDR3 nucleotides read TGTGCCAGCAGTTACCGCGGGCCTCTCGTCCACACCTTC. This codes for CASSYRGPLVHTF.